This is a list of T cell receptor beta chains from one sample in a study of spatial heterogeneity in lung cancer. In TCRdb, the 5' RACE reads were re-called with MiXCR into one record per CDR3 protein. The sample lists 25,000 to 30,000 distinct CDR3 sequences; less than 9% were seen once. The specimen comprised lung tumor tissue, sampled at surgery. The source of these receptors is a male donor with early-stage non-small cell lung cancer. Each CDR3 is given with its conserved first and last residue. Each record gives: V gene, J gene, clone size, D gene, CDR3 DNA, CDR3 protein. The D gene is left open where the match is weak. Not every row has a clone size; where given, it reads once, few, many or a size class.

v_gene: TRBV29-1; j_gene: TRBJ1-1; abundance: few; d_gene: -; CDR3nt: TGCAGCGCTTCGACCGGGGGGAACACTGAAGCTTTCTTT; CDR3aa: CSASTGGNTEAFF
v_gene: TRBV6-6; j_gene: TRBJ2-5; abundance: -; d_gene: -; CDR3nt: TGTGCCAGCAGTTACCCCAGGGGCGAGACCCAGTACTTC; CDR3aa: CASSYPRGETQYF
v_gene: TRBV7-9; j_gene: TRBJ2-1; abundance: few; d_gene: TRBD2; CDR3nt: TGTGCCAGCAGCCGTACTAGCGGGGGGCGGATCGATGAGCAGTTCTTC; CDR3aa: CASSRTSGGRIDEQFF
v_gene: TRBV20-1; j_gene: TRBJ1-3; abundance: many; d_gene: -; CDR3nt: TGCAGTGCCAATAGCCGGGACCAGGGATGGAACACCATATATTTT; CDR3aa: CSANSRDQGWNTIYF
v_gene: TRBV20-1; j_gene: TRBJ1-1; abundance: many; d_gene: TRBD1; CDR3nt: TGCAGTGCTAGGGGACAGGGGTATGAAGCTTTCTTT; CDR3aa: CSARGQGYEAFF
v_gene: TRBV29-1; j_gene: TRBJ2-4; abundance: many; d_gene: -; CDR3nt: TGCAGCGTGGAGGACAGCCTAGCCAAAAACATTCAGTACTTC; CDR3aa: CSVEDSLAKNIQYF
v_gene: TRBV4-1; j_gene: TRBJ1-2; abundance: many; d_gene: -; CDR3nt: TGCGCCAGCAGCCAAGAAATTGTCCGGGCGAGGGATGGCTACACCTTC; CDR3aa: CASSQEIVRARDGYTF
v_gene: TRBV29-1; j_gene: TRBJ2-7; abundance: many; d_gene: TRBD2; CDR3nt: TGCAGCGTTGAGCGGGGGGATTCCTACGAGCAGTACTTC; CDR3aa: CSVERGDSYEQYF
v_gene: TRBV5-8; j_gene: TRBJ1-1; abundance: few; d_gene: -; CDR3nt: TGTGCCAGCAGCTTAGGCCGGGGACAAAATGAAGCTTTCTTT; CDR3aa: CASSLGRGQNEAFF
v_gene: TRBV20-1; j_gene: TRBJ2-3; abundance: few; d_gene: -; CDR3nt: TGCAGTGCTAGATTAGCAGATACGCAGTATTTT; CDR3aa: CSARLADTQYF
v_gene: TRBV18; j_gene: TRBJ2-3; abundance: -; d_gene: -; CDR3nt: TGTGCCAGCTCACCCCGCACAGATACGCAGTATTTT; CDR3aa: CASSPRTDTQYF
v_gene: TRBV6-5; j_gene: TRBJ1-1; abundance: many; d_gene: -; CDR3nt: TGTGCCAGCAAGACAGGACAGAACACTGAAGCTTTCTTT; CDR3aa: CASKTGQNTEAFF
v_gene: TRBV6-5; j_gene: TRBJ1-2; abundance: -; d_gene: -; CDR3nt: TGTGCCAGCAGTTACTCGCCAGGGGCTAGAGGCTACACCTTC; CDR3aa: CASSYSPGARGYTF
v_gene: TRBV11-2; j_gene: TRBJ2-3; abundance: -; d_gene: -; CDR3nt: TGTGCCAGCAACCTGGAGGGCACAGATACGCAGTATTTT; CDR3aa: CASNLEGTDTQYF